A selection of T cell receptor beta chains follows, all from one sample in a study of CD8 T cells in Susac syndrome. TCRdb re-derived calls from the immunoSEQ multiplex PCR reads in MiXCR, one entry per CDR3 protein. The sample lists roughly 250,000 distinct CDR3 sequences; almost 97% were seen once. The material sequenced was CD4+ T cells from PBMCs. These receptors all stem from a human donor with Susac syndrome. Both conserved end residues are part of each CDR3. The D gene is left open where the match is weak. For some rows the clone size is stated as once, few or many, or as a class when expanded; others skip it.

>TRBD2|.|TRBJ2-7|TRBV18
CASSPGTSGYEQYF
TGTGCCAGCTCACCAGGGACTAGCGGATACGAGCAGTACTTC
>.|.|TRBJ2-7|TRBV5-1
CASSPGHLYEQYF
TGCGCCAGCAGCCCGGGACACCTCTACGAGCAGTACTTC
>.|.|TRBJ1-5|TRBV10-2
CASSATDSNQPQHF
TGCGCCAGCAGTGCGACTGATAGCAATCAGCCCCAGCATTTT
>.|once|TRBJ2-1|TRBV12-3/TRBV12-4
CASRQAREQFF
TGTGCCAGCAGACAAGCTAGGGAGCAGTTCTTC
>.|.|TRBJ2-7|TRBV2
CASSDRDGRTYEQYF
TGTGCCAGCAGTGATAGGGACGGGCGAACCTACGAGCAGTACTTC
>TRBD1|.|TRBJ2-2|TRBV7-9
CAARTGVNTGELFF
TGTGCCGCCCGGACAGGGGTGAACACCGGGGAGCTGTTTTTT
>TRBD2|.|TRBJ2-7|TRBV4-1
CASSLVMASGSSGYEQYF
TGCGCCAGCAGCCTTGTAATGGCTAGCGGGAGCAGTGGCTACGAGCAGTACTTC
>.|.|TRBJ2-6|TRBV5-1
CASSLTPGGANVLTF
TGCGCCAGCAGCCTCACTCCGGGGGGGGCCAACGTCCTGACTTTC
>.|.|TRBJ1-1|TRBV20-1
CSAKVNTEAFF
TGCAGTGCTAAGGTGAACACTGAAGCTTTCTTT
>TRBD1|.|TRBJ1-5|TRBV3-1
CASSHGQGAGQPQHF
TGTGCCAGCAGCCATGGACAGGGGGCTGGTCAGCCCCAGCATTTT
>TRBD2|once|TRBJ2-7|TRBV29-1
CSVGTSGRDQYF
TGCAGCGTGGGGACTAGCGGGAGGGACCAGTACTTC
>TRBD1|.|TRBJ2-7|TRBV2
CASSYSQGYEQYF
TGTGCCAGCTCCTACTCACAGGGGTACGAGCAGTACTTC
>.|once|TRBJ2-7|TRBV13
CASSEWGRFGASYEQYF
TGTGCCAGCAGCGAGTGGGGGCGGTTCGGGGCTAGCTACGAGCAGTACTTC
>.|.|TRBJ1-2|TRBV2
CASSADQGGGYTF
TGTGCCAGCAGTGCCGATCAGGGTGGCGGCTACACCTTC
>TRBD2|.|TRBJ2-1|TRBV19
CASSIGAGAGNEQFF
TGTGCCAGTAGTATAGGAGCGGGAGCCGGCAATGAGCAGTTCTTC
>.|once|TRBJ2-7|TRBV18
CASSRSTGEQYF
TGTGCCAGCTCACGGAGTACCGGCGAGCAGTACTTC
>.|.|TRBJ1-5|TRBV20-1
CSARDRLVGNQPQHF
TGCAGTGCTAGAGATCGGTTGGTAGGCAATCAGCCCCAGCATTTT
>TRBD1|.|TRBJ1-1|TRBV5-1
CASSQGGDTEAFF
TGCGCCAGCAGCCAGGGGGGGGACACTGAAGCTTTCTTT
>TRBD2|.|TRBJ2-1|TRBV28
CASSSDGTSYHNEQFF
TGTGCCAGCAGCAGCGACGGGACTAGCTACCACAATGAGCAGTTCTTC
>TRBD2|.|TRBJ2-1|TRBV15
CATSRDSGTSGRGYNEQFF
TGTGCCACCAGCAGAGATTCCGGGACTAGCGGGAGGGGCTACAATGAGCAGTTCTTC
>TRBD2|.|TRBJ2-1|TRBV15
CATSRDGSTSGTSNEQFF
TGTGCCACCAGCAGAGATGGCTCGACTAGCGGGACTAGCAATGAGCAGTTCTTC
>.|.|TRBJ1-4|TRBV20-1
CSASIGLGGLFF
TGCAGTGCTAGTATCGGGTTGGGTGGACTGTTTTTT
>TRBD1|.|TRBJ2-7|TRBV24-1
CATSDPGTGTYEQYF
TGTGCCACCAGTGATCCCGGGACAGGAACCTACGAGCAGTACTTC
>.|.|TRBJ2-1|TRBV29-1
CSVEYWDAAYNEQFF
TGCAGCGTTGAATATTGGGACGCCGCCTACAATGAGCAGTTCTTC
>.|.|TRBJ2-5|TRBV11-2
CASSFSGRQETQYF
TGTGCCAGCAGCTTTAGCGGTCGGCAAGAGACCCAGTACTTC
>.|.|TRBJ1-2|TRBV12-3/TRBV12-4
CASSFVGYGYTF
TGTGCCAGCAGTTTCGTCGGATATGGCTACACCTTC
>TRBD2|.|TRBJ2-2|TRBV20-1
CSATGTSGVNTGELFF
TGCAGTGCTACTGGGACTAGCGGTGTGAACACCGGGGAGCTGTTTTTT
>.|.|TRBJ1-1|TRBV5-1
CASSYGRVNTEAFF
TGCGCCAGCAGCTACGGGAGAGTGAACACTGAAGCTTTCTTT
>.|.|TRBJ2-1|TRBV12-5
CASGTTPYNEQFF
TGTGCTTCCGGGACAACTCCCTACAATGAGCAGTTCTTC
>.|.|TRBJ1-2|TRBV12-3/TRBV12-4
CTSSLGQANYGYTF
TGTACCAGCAGTTTAGGGCAAGCTAACTATGGCTACACCTTC
>TRBD2|once|TRBJ2-3|TRBV11-2
CASSYPIAGEGRTQYF
TGTGCCAGCAGCTACCCCATTGCGGGAGAGGGGCGTACGCAGTATTTT
>TRBD1|.|TRBJ2-7|TRBV30
CAWSVSGVWGQTYEQYF
TGTGCCTGGAGTGTAAGCGGTGTGTGGGGACAGACCTACGAGCAGTACTTC
>.|.|TRBJ1-1|TRBV6-5
CASSRLQGEAFF
TGTGCCAGCAGCCGCTTACAGGGAGAAGCTTTCTTT
>TRBD2|.|TRBJ2-1|TRBV28
CATRGLAGNEQFF
TGTGCCACCAGGGGACTAGCGGGTAATGAGCAGTTCTTC
>TRBD1|.|TRBJ2-1|TRBV7-2
CASSLAAFPGQGASEQFF
TGTGCCAGCAGCTTAGCCGCCTTCCCCGGACAGGGGGCGAGTGAGCAGTTCTTC
>TRBD1|.|TRBJ2-7|TRBV9
CASSPGTALYEQYF
TGTGCCAGCAGCCCAGGGACAGCGTTATACGAGCAGTACTTC
>TRBD1|.|TRBJ2-5|TRBV2
CASTGQGAETQYF
TGTGCCAGCACTGGGCAGGGGGCTGAGACCCAGTACTTC
>TRBD2|.|TRBJ2-2|TRBV25-1
CASRQRENTGELFF
TGTGCCAGCCGTCAGCGGGAGAACACCGGGGAGCTGTTTTTT
>TRBD2|.|TRBJ2-1|TRBV11-3
CASRRTGTSDYNEQFF
TGTGCCAGCAGACGGACCGGGACTAGCGACTACAATGAGCAGTTCTTC
>.|.|TRBJ2-5|TRBV6-5
CASRPEGGRETQYF
TGTGCCAGCAGACCCGAGGGGGGCCGAGAGACCCAGTACTTC
>.|.|TRBJ2-1|TRBV18
CASSPQRDEQFF
TGTGCCAGCTCACCCCAGCGGGATGAGCAGTTCTTC
>.|.|TRBJ1-4|TRBV30
CAWAGEKLFF
TGTGCCTGGGCTGGGGAAAAACTGTTTTTT
>.|.|TRBJ1-2|TRBV6-1
CAAQKSGYTF
TGTGCCGCCCAGAAGAGTGGCTACACCTTC
>.|.|TRBJ2-1|TRBV15
CATSAGEGGGNEQFF
TGTGCCACCAGCGCGGGTGAGGGGGGGGGAAATGAGCAGTTCTTC
>TRBD2|.|TRBJ2-7|TRBV15
CQKAGGSVYEQYF
TGCCAAAAGGCGGGAGGTTCGGTTTACGAGCAGTACTTC
>.|.|TRBJ2-2|TRBV3-1
CASSQGGNTGELFF
TGTGCCAGCAGCCAAGGCGGGAACACCGGGGAGCTGTTTTTT
>.|.|TRBJ2-7|TRBV29-1
CSVPDGYYEQYF
TGCAGCGTTCCTGACGGATACTACGAGCAGTACTTC
>TRBD1|.|TRBJ2-7|TRBV27
CASSSTGVRYEQYF
TGTGCCAGCAGTTCGACAGGGGTCCGTTACGAGCAGTACTTC
>.|.|TRBJ2-7|TRBV30
CAWSRRGFVEQYF
TGTGCCTGGAGTCGCCGGGGATTCGTCGAGCAGTACTTC
>.|.|TRBJ2-5|TRBV18
CASSPTATQETQYF
TGTGCCAGCTCACCGACGGCTACTCAAGAGACCCAGTACTTC
>TRBD1|.|TRBJ2-7|TRBV6-1
CASRSGQGNEQYF
TGTGCCAGTAGGTCGGGACAGGGCAACGAGCAGTACTTC
>.|.|TRBJ1-5|TRBV25-1
CASSESRVGNQPQHF
TGTGCCAGCAGTGAATCCAGGGTTGGGAATCAGCCCCAGCATTTT
>.|.|TRBJ2-1|TRBV18
CASSQGYNNEQFF
TGTGCCAGCTCCCAAGGCTACAACAATGAGCAGTTCTTC
>TRBD1|.|TRBJ2-7|TRBV25-1
CASSPTGEEQYF
TGTGCCAGCAGTCCAACAGGGGAAGAGCAGTACTTC
>TRBD2|.|TRBJ2-1|TRBV29-1
CSVIGLAGYNEQFF
TGCAGCGTCATAGGACTAGCGGGATACAATGAGCAGTTCTTC
>.|.|TRBJ1-2|TRBV6-1
CASSFRGVAGSYYGYTF
TGTGCCAGCAGCTTCAGAGGGGTTGCCGGGAGTTACTATGGCTACACCTTC
>.|.|TRBJ2-5|TRBV19
CASSRGSGRYQETQYF
TGTGCCAGTAGTAGGGGTAGCGGAAGATACCAAGAGACCCAGTACTTC
>.|.|TRBJ2-7|TRBV4-1
CASSVLEGQNSYEQYF
TGCGCCAGCAGCGTGCTGGAGGGACAGAACTCCTACGAGCAGTACTTC